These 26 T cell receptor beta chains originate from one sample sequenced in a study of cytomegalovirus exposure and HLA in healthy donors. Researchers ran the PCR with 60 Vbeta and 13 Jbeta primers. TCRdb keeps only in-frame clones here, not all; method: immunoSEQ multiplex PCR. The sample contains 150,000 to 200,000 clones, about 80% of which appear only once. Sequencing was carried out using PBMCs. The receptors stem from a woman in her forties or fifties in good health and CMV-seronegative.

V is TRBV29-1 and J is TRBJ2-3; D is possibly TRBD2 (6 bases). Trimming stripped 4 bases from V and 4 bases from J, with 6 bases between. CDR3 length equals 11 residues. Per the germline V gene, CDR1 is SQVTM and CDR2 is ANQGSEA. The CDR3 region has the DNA TGCAGCGTTGGGGACTCAGATACGCAGTATTTT. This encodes CSVGDSDTQYF.

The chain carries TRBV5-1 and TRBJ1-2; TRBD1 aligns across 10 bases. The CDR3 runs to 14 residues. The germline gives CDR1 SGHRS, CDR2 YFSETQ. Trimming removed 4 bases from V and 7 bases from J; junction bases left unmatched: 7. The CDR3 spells CASSHGQGVIGYTF. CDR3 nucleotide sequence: TGCGCCAGCAGCCATGGACAGGGGGTAATTGGCTACACCTTC.

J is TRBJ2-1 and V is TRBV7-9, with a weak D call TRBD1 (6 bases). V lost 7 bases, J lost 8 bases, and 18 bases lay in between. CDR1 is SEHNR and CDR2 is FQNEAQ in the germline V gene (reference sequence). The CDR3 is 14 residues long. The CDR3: CASMALGQSYEQFF. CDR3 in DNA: TGTGCCAGCATGGCGTTAGGACAGAGCTATGAGCAGTTCTTC.

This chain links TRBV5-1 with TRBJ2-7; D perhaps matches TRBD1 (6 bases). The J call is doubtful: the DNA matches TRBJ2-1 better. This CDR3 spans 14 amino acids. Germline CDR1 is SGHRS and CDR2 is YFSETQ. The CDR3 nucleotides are TGCGCCAGCAGCTTGCTACAGGGTTACAATGAGCAGTTCTTC. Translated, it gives CASSLLQGYNEQFF.

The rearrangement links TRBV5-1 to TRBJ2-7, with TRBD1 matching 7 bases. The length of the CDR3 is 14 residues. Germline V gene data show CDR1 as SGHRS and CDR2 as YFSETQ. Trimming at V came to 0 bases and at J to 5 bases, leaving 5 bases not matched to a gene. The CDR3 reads CASSLEGGVDEQYF. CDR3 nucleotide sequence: TGCGCCAGCAGCTTGGAAGGGGGCGTTGACGAGCAGTACTTC.

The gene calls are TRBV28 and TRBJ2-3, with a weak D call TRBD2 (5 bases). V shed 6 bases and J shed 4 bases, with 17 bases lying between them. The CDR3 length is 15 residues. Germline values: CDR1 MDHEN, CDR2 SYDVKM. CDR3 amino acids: CASSPAGGGADTQYF. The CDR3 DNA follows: TGTGCCAGCAGCCCAGCTGGAGGCGGCGCAGATACGCAGTATTTT. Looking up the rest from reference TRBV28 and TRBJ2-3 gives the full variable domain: DVKVTQSSRYLVKRTGEKVFLECVQDMDHENMFWYRQDPGLGLRLIYFSYDVKMKEKGDIPEGYSVSREKKERFSLILESASTNQTSMYLCASSPAGGGADTQYFGPGTRLTVL.

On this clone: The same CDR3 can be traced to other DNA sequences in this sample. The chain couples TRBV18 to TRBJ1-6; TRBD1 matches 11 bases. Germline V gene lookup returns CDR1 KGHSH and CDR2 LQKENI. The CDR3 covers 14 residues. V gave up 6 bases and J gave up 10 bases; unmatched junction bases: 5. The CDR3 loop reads CASSPDRGRSPLHF. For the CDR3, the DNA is TGTGCCAGCTCGCCGGACAGGGGGCGGTCACCCCTCCACTTT.

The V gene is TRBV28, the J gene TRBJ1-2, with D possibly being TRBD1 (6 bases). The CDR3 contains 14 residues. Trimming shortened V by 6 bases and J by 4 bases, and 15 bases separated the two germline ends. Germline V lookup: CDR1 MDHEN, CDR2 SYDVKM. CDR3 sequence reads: CASSPPGQIYGYTF. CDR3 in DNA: TGTGCCAGCAGCCCGCCTGGACAGATCTATGGCTACACCTTC.

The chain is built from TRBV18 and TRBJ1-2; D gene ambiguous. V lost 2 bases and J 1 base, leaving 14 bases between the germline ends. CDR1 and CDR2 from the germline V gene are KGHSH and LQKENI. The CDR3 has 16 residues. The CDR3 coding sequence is TGTGCCAGCTCACCAGCAGGCCAAGTGGGTAACTATGGCTACACCTTC. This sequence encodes CASSPAGQVGNYGYTF.

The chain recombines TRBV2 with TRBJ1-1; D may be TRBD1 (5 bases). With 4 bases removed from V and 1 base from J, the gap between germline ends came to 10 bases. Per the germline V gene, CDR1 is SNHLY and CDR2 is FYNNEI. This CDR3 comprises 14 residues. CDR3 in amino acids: CASSVLGQNTEAFF. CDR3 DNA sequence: TGTGCCAGCAGTGTGCTCGGACAGAACACTGAAGCTTTCTTT.

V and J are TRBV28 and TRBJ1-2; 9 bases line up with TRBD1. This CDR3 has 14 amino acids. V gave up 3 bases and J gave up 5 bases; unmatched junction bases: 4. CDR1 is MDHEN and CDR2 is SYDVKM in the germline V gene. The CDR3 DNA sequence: TGTGCCAGCAGTTTCCGGGACAGGGTGTATGGCTACACCTTC. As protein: CASSFRDRVYGYTF.

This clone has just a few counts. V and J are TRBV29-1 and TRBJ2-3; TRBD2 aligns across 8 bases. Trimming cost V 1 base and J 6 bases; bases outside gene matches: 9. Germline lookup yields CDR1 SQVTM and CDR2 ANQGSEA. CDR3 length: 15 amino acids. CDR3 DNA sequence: TGCAGCGTTGAAGGGGGGCGGGGGGTAATGGATACGCAGTATTTT. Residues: CSVEGGRGVMDTQYF.

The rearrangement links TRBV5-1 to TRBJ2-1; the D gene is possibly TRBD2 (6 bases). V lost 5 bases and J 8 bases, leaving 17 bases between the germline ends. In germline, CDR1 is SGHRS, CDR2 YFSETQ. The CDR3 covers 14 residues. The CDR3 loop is CASSLGLKEDEQFF. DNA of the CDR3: TGCGCCAGCAGTCTGGGACTGAAGGAGGATGAGCAGTTCTTC.

This CDR3 reads CASSPGHGETQYF. In nucleotides, the CDR3 is TGTGCCAGCTCACCCGGACACGGGGAGACCCAGTACTTC. V is TRBV18 and J is TRBJ2-5, with D perhaps matching TRBD1 (5 bases). The CDR3 runs to 13 residues. Germline CDR1 KGHSH, CDR2 LQKENI. V was shortened by 3 bases and J by 5 bases, with 10 bases between the two germline ends.

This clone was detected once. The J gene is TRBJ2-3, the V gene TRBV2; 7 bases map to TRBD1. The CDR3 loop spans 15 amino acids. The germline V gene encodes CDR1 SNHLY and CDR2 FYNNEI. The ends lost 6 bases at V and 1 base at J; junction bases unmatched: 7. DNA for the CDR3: TGTGCCAGCAGGGTCGACAGGGTGGGCACAGATACGCAGTATTTT. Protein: CASRVDRVGTDTQYF.

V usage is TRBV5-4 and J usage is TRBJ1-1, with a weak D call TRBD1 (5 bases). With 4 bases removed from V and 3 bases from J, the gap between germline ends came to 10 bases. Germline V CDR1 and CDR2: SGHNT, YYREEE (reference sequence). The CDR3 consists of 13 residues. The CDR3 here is CASSPEGYTEAFF. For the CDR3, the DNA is TGTGCCAGCAGCCCGGAGGGGTACACTGAAGCTTTCTTT.

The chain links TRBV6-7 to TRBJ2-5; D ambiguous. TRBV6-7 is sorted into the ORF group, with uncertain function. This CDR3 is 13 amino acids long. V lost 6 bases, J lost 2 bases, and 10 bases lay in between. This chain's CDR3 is CASRQRPQETQYF. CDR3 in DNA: TGTGCCAGCAGACAACGCCCACAAGAGACCCAGTACTTC.

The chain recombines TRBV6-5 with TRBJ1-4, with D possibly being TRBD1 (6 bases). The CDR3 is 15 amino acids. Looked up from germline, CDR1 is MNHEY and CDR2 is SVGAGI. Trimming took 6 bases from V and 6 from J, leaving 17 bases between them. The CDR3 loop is CASRPPQGTHEKLFF. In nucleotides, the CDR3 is TGTGCCAGCAGACCCCCACAGGGAACCCATGAAAAACTGTTTTTT.

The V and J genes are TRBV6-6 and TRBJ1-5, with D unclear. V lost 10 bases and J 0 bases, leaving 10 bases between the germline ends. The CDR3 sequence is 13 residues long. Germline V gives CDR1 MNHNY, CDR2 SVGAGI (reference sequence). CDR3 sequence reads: CATVVNSNQPQHF. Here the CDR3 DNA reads TGTGCCACCGTAGTCAATAGCAATCAGCCCCAGCATTTT.

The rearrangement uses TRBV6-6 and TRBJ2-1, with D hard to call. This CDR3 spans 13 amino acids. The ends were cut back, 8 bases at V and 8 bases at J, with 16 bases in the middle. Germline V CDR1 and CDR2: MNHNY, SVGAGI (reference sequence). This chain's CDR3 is CASCFPAGDEQFF. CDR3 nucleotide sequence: TGTGCCAGCTGCTTCCCAGCAGGCGATGAGCAGTTCTTC.

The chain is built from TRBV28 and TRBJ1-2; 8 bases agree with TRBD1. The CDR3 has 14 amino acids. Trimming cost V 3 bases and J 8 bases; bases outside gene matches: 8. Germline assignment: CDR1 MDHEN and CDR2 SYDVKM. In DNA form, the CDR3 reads TGTGCCAGCAGTTTTTTGGACAGGGTCAGGGGCTACACCTTC. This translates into CASSFLDRVRGYTF.

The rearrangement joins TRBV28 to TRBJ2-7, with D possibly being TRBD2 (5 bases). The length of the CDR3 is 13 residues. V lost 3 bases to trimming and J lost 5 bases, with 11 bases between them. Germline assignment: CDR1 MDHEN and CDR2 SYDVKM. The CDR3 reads CASSFRGSNEQYF. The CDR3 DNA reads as TGTGCCAGCAGTTTTCGGGGATCGAACGAGCAGTACTTC.

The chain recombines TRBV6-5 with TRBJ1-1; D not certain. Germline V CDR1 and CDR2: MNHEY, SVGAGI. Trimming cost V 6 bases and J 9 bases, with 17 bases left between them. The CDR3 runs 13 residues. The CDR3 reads CASRDYSTLQAFF. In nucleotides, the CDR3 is TGTGCCAGCAGGGATTACAGTACCCTCCAAGCTTTCTTT.

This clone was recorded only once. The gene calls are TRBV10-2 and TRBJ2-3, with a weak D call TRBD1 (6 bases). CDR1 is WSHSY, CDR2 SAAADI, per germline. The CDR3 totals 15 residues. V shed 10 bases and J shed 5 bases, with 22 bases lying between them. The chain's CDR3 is CANTAGQGIGDTQYF. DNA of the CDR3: TGCGCCAACACCGCCGGGCAGGGGATTGGAGATACGCAGTATTTT.

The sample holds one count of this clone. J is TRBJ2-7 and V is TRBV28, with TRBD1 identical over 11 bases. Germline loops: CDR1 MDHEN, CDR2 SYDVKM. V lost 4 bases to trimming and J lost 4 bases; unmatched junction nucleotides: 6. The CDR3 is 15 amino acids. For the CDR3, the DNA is TGTGCCAGCAGTTCCCCCGGGACAGGGGGGTACGAGCAGTACTTC. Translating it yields CASSSPGTGGYEQYF.

The CDR3 DNA reads TGTGCCAGCTCACCTAAAATTGGACAGAATGAGCAGTTCTTC. Translating gives CASSPKIGQNEQFF. This chain joins TRBV18 and TRBJ2-1, with a possible D match to TRBD1 (6 bases). The CDR3 length is 14 residues. V gave up 3 bases and J gave up 7 bases, with 13 bases separating them. Germline loops: CDR1 KGHSH, CDR2 LQKENI.